This T cell receptor beta chain was recovered during a study of blood T cell repertoires in COVID-19. Original methodology: The authors estimated nucleated cell counts from reference gene primer amplification. Profiled with immunoSEQ multiplex PCR; TCRdb holds only in-frame clones, not every one. V, J and clone size reflect that table, while D and trimming were determined from the DNA. The table lists 150,000 to 200,000 clones, roughly 87% of them singletons. Everyone who took part was 18 to 89 years old, and they came from about 25 US areas. Participants' reported clinical history set cohort assignment. Cohort 3 donors were reported recovered after two negative PCRs, clearance, or symptom resolution. The sample comprised PBMCs or T cells enriched from blood (not recorded which). The TCR originated in a woman between 50 and 59 years old who had recovered from COVID-19.

DNA of the CDR3: TGTGCCATCAGGCGGACTAGCGTGAACACCGGGGAGCTGTTTTTT. Protein product: CAIRRTSVNTGELFF. The rearrangement joins TRBV10-3 to TRBJ2-2, with 9 bases fitting TRBD2. V gave up 6 bases and J gave up 1 base; unmatched junction bases: 3. The CDR3 has 15 residues. Germline lookup yields CDR1 ENHRY and CDR2 SYGVKD.